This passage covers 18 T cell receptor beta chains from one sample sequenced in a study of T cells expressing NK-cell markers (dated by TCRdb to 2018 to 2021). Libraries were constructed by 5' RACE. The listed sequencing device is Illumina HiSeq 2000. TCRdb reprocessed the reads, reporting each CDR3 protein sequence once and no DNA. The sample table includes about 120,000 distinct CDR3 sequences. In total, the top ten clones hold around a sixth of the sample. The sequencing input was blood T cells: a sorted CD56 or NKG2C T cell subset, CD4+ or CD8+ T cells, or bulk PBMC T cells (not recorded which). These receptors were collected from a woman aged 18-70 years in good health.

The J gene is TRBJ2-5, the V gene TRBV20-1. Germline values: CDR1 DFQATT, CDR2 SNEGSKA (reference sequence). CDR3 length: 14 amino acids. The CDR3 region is CSASASANGWTQYF.

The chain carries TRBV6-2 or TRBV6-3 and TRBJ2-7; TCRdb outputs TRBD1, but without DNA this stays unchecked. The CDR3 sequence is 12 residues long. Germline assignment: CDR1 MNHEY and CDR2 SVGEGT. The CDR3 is CASADREYEQYF.

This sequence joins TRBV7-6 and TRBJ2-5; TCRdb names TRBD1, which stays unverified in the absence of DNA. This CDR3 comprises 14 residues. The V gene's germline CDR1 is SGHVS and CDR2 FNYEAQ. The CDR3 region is CASSFLGGFETQYF.

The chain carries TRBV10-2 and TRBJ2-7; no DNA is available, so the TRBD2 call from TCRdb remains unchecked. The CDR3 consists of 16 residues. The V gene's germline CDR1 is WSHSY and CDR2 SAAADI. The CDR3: CASSDPAGVLWEEQYF.

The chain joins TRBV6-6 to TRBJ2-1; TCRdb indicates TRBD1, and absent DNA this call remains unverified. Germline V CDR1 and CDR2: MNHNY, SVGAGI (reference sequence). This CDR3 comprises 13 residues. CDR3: CASSLTGFNEQFF.

CDR3 region: CASSLAGLDNEQFF. V and J are TRBV5-4 and TRBJ2-1. Germline V gene sequence: CDR1 SGHNT, CDR2 YYREEE (reference sequence). This CDR3 is built from 14 residues.

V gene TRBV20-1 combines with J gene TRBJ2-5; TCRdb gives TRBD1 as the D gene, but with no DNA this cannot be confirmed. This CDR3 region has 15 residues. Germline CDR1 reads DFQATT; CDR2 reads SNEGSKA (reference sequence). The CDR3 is CSARAGQPYQETQYF.

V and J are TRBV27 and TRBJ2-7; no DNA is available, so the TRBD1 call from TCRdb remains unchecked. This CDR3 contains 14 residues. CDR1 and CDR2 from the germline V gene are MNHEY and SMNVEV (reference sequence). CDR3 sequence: CASSLAPGVYEQYF.

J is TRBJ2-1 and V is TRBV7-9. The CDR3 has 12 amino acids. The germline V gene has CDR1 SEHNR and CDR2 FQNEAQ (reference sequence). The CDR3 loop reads CASSSYFNEQFF.

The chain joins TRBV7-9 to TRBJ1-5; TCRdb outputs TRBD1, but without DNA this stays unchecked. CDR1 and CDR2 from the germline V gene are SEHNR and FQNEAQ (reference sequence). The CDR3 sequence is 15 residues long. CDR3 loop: CASSFGTGIHQPQHF.

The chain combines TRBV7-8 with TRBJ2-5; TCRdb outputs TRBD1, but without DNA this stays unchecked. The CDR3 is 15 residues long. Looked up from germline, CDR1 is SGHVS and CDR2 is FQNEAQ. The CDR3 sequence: CASSSGGASQETQYF. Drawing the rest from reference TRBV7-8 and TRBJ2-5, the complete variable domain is GAGVSQSPRYKVAKRGQDVALRCDPISGHVSLFWYQQALGQGPEFLTYFQNEAQLDKSGLPSDRFFAERPEGSVSTLKIQRTQQEDSAVYLCASSSGGASQETQYFGPGTRLLVL.

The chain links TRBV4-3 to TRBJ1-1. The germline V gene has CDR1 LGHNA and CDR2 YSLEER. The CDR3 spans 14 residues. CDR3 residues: CASSQDLLVAEAFF.

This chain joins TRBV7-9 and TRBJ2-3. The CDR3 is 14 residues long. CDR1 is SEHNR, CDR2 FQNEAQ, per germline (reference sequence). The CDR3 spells CASRDGASTDTQYF.

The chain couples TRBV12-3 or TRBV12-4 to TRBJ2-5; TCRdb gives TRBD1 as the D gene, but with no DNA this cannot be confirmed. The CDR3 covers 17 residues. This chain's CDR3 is CASSGYGPDKERETQYF.

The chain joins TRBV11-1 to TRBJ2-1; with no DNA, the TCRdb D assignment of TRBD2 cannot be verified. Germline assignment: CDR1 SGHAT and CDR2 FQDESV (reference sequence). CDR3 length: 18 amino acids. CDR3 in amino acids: CASSHQGLAGGEYNEQFF.

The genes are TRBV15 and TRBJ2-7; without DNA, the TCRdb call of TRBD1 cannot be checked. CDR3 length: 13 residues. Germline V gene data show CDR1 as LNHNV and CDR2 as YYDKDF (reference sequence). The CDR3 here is CATAYRQGSEQYF.

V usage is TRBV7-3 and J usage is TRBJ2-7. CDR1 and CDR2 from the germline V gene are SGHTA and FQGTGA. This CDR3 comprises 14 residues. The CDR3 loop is CASSLTDQSYEQYF. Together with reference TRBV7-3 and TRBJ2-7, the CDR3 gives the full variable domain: GAGVSQTPSNKVTEKGKYVELRCDPISGHTALYWYRQSLGQGPEFLIYFQGTGAADDSGLPNDRFFAVRPEGSVSTLKIQRTERGDSAVYLCASSLTDQSYEQYFGPGTRLTVT.

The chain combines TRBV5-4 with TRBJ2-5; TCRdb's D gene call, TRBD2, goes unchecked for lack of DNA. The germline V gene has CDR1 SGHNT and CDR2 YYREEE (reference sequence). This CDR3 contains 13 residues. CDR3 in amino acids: CASSLPGEETQYF. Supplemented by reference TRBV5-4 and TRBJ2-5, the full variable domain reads ETGVTQSPTHLIKTRGQQVTLRCSSQSGHNTVSWYQQALGQGPQFIFQYYREEENGRGNFPPRFSGLQFPNYSSELNVNALELDDSALYLCASSLPGEETQYFGPGTRLLVL.